Below, 28 T cell receptor beta chains from the same sample are listed, as sequenced in a study of blood T cells in healthy people across ages. With a J-beta primer mix and a sample-barcoded 5' primer, a second PCR ran about 7 to 12 cycles. TCRdb re-called the 5' RACE reads with MiXCR, one entry per CDR3 protein. The sample lists around 970,000 distinct CDR3 sequences, 45% to 60% occurring once. The specimen sequenced was blood. The receptor source for this set is a woman between 55 and 75 years old in good health.

CDR3 region: CASSSRQGVNTGELFF. The CDR3 coding sequence is TGTGCCAGCAGCTCCCGACAGGGCGTAAACACCGGGGAGCTGTTTTTT. The chain is built from TRBV7-9 and TRBJ2-2; 7 nucleotides line up with TRBD1. The V gene end was trimmed by 4 bases and the J gene end by 2 bases; junction bases not matched to a gene: 7. The CDR3 has 16 amino acids. Per the germline V gene, CDR1 is SEHNR and CDR2 is FQNEAQ (reference sequence).

The chain couples TRBV5-6 to TRBJ2-5, with a possible D match to TRBD2 (6 bases). Germline lookup yields CDR1 SGHDT and CDR2 YYEEEE. The length of the CDR3 is 17 residues. V lost 4 bases, J lost 7 bases, and 26 bases lay in between. The CDR3 reads CASSRSSRGEILGTQYF. The CDR3 DNA is TGTGCCAGCAGCCGGTCGTCTCGCGGGGAGATACTTGGGACCCAGTACTTC.

The chain couples TRBV7-2 to TRBJ2-4; 7 nucleotides align to TRBD2. The germline CDR1 and CDR2 sequences are SGHTA and FQGNSA. The CDR3 runs 16 residues. Losses at the gene ends were 1 base for V and 2 bases for J; bases not matched to a gene: 5. As DNA, the CDR3 is TGTGCCAGCAGCTTAGATTTGGGAGGGACCAAAAACATTCAGTACTTC. It codes for CASSLDLGGTKNIQYF.

As to this clonotype: At one boundary the junction diverges from the germline segment, which might be a read error. The J gene is TRBJ2-3, the V gene TRBV6-2 or TRBV6-3; 7 bases agree with TRBD1. This CDR3 is 13 amino acids long. The germline gives CDR1 MNHEY, CDR2 SVGEGT. This chain's CDR3 is CVSTEGAKETQYF. CDR3 nucleotides: TGTGTCAGCACAGAGGGGGCTAAAGAGACGCAGTATTTT.

The chain is built from TRBV20-1 and TRBJ2-7, with 12 bases fitting TRBD2. V shed 6 bases and J 2 bases; nucleotides not matched to a gene: 5. This CDR3 spans 14 amino acids. Germline V gene data show CDR1 as DFQATT and CDR2 as SNEGSKA (reference sequence). The CDR3 is CSAQGLAGTYEQYF. CDR3 in DNA: TGCAGTGCCCAAGGACTAGCGGGAACCTACGAGCAGTACTTC.

The rearrangement uses TRBV28 and TRBJ2-3; D is uncertain. Per the germline V gene, CDR1 is MDHEN and CDR2 is SYDVKM. The CDR3 length is 14 residues. V lost 7 bases and J lost 0, with 11 bases in between. CDR3 coding DNA: TGTGCCAGCACCAGGTATCGCAGCACAGATACGCAGTATTTT. Its translation is CASTRYRSTDTQYF.

The sample holds one count of this clonotype. This chain links TRBV9 with TRBJ1-6, with D possibly TRBD1 on 6 matching bases. The CDR3 loop spans 14 amino acids. Between the trimmed V and J ends, which lost 1 base and 14 bases, there was a span of 16 bases. Germline lookup yields CDR1 SGDLS and CDR2 YYNGEE. The CDR3: CASSVSRGFGTLHF. The CDR3 DNA is TGTGCCAGCAGCGTATCCAGGGGATTTGGCACCCTCCACTTT.

This clonotype was seen a few times. V is TRBV6-5 and J is TRBJ1-6; 8 bases map to TRBD1. CDR3 length: 16 amino acids. Germline V lookup: CDR1 MNHEY, CDR2 SVGAGI. Trimming took 5 bases from V and 6 from J; bases not matched to a gene: 9. The DNA of the CDR3 is TGTGCCAGCAGTCACAAACGGACAGGGTCTAATTCACCCCTCCACTTT. Translating it yields CASSHKRTGSNSPLHF.

In this sample, this clonotype turned up once. DNA for the CDR3: TGTGCCAGCTCGCCCCCGGGACTAGCGGGACTACGGAGCTACGAGCAGTACTTC. Its translation: CASSPPGLAGLRSYEQYF. This chain connects TRBV18 to TRBJ2-7, with TRBD2 matching 13 bases. Per germline, CDR1 KGHSH and CDR2 LQKENI. There are 18 residues in the CDR3. V shed 6 bases and J 3 bases; nucleotides not matched to a gene: 14.

The rearrangement links TRBV6-2 or TRBV6-3 to TRBJ1-5; D call uncertain. CDR1 and CDR2 from the germline V gene are MNHEY and SVGEGT. Trimming removed 2 bases at V and 0 bases at J, with 8 bases between. The CDR3 length is 15 residues. The CDR3 spells CASSYKRNSNQPQHF. DNA for the CDR3: TGTGCCAGCAGTTACAAGAGGAATAGCAATCAGCCCCAGCATTTT.

In this sample, this clonotype turned up once. The J gene is TRBJ2-5, the V gene TRBV7-6; 10 bases agree with TRBD1. J was trimmed by 6 bases and V by 3 bases; bases with no gene match: 4. Germline values: CDR1 SGHVS, CDR2 FNYEAQ. The CDR3 extends over 14 amino acids. For the CDR3, the DNA is TGTGCCAGCAGCTTGACAGGGGGCTTGAAGACCCAGTACTTC. This gives the protein CASSLTGGLKTQYF.

This clonotype appeared a few times. The V and J genes are TRBV15 and TRBJ2-2, with D tentatively TRBD2 (6 bases). The V gene's germline CDR1 is LNHNV and CDR2 YYDKDF (reference sequence). CDR3 length: 16 residues. Trimming removed 0 bases from V and 1 base from J, with 9 bases in between. The CDR3 protein is CATSREYGGNTGELFF. CDR3 sequence (DNA): TGTGCCACCAGCAGAGAATACGGGGGGAACACCGGGGAGCTGTTTTTT.

The chain is built from TRBV20-1 and TRBJ1-5, with D possibly being TRBD1 (6 bases). CDR1 is DFQATT and CDR2 is SNEGSKA in the germline V gene (reference sequence). There are 14 residues in the CDR3. Trimming took off 6 bases at V and 8 bases at J, with 20 bases between the two ends. This chain's CDR3 is CSAHDGTFTKPQHF. DNA for the CDR3: TGCAGTGCCCATGACGGGACATTCACGAAGCCCCAGCATTTT.

The J gene is TRBJ2-3, the V gene TRBV6-2 or TRBV6-3; D is perhaps TRBD1 (6 bases). V was shortened by 7 bases and J by 7 bases, with 21 bases between the two germline ends. CDR1 MNHEY and CDR2 SVGEGT come from the germline V gene. The length of the CDR3 is 15 residues. CDR3 coding DNA: TGTGCCAGCATGGGTAGTGCACAGGGTGAAAATACGCAGTATTTT. Its protein is CASMGSAQGENTQYF.

V is TRBV7-2 and J is TRBJ2-2; D possibly corresponds to TRBD2 (6 bases). The CDR3 is made up of 16 amino acids. Germline V CDR1 and CDR2: SGHTA, FQGNSA. V was cut by 2 bases and J by 2 bases, with 12 bases left in between. The CDR3 DNA reads TGTGCCAGCAGCTTATCTAGGCGGGGCAACACCGGGGAGCTGTTTTTT. It yields the protein CASSLSRRGNTGELFF.

The table lists this clonotype with a few counts. J is TRBJ2-7 and V is TRBV10-2; D ambiguous. Germline CDR1 reads WSHSY; CDR2 reads SAAADI. V shed 8 bases and J shed 2 bases, with 7 bases lying between them. The CDR3 is 11 residues long. CDR3 bases: TGCGCCAGCGGGTCGGCCTACGAGCAGTACTTC. It codes for CASGSAYEQYF.

The table lists this clonotype with many counts. CDR3 region: CASSLGRGDEQFF. In nucleotides, the CDR3 is TGTGCCAGCAGCTTAGGGAGGGGGGATGAGCAGTTCTTC. This rearrangement joins TRBV7-9 to TRBJ2-1, with D perhaps assigned TRBD1 or TRBD2 (6 bases each). CDR1 SEHNR and CDR2 FQNEAQ come from the germline V gene (reference sequence). This CDR3 comprises 13 residues. Trimming pared 1 base from V and 8 bases from J, leaving 9 bases between. The complete variable domain, with remaining parts taken from reference TRBV7-9 and TRBJ2-1, reads DTGVSQNPRHKITKRGQNVTFRCDPISEHNRLYWYRQTLGQGPEFLTYFQNEAQLEKSRLLSDRFSAERPKGSFSTLEIQRTEQGDSAMYLCASSLGRGDEQFFGPGTRLTVL.

J is TRBJ2-3 and V is TRBV24-1; 8 positions agree with TRBD1. Germline V CDR1 and CDR2: KGHDR, SFDVKD. The trim removed 3 bases at V and 2 bases at J, leaving 3 bases unmatched. The CDR3 sequence is 15 residues long. The CDR3 DNA is TGTGCCACCAGTGATGCAGGGGGCCCCACAGATACGCAGTATTTT. Protein: CATSDAGGPTDTQYF.

This chain joins TRBV7-2 and TRBJ2-3; 9 positions agree with TRBD1. After removal of 8 bases from V and 5 bases from J, the junction contained 17 bases not matched to a gene. Germline CDR1 reads SGHTA; CDR2 reads FQGNSA. The length of the CDR3 is 17 residues. Here the CDR3 reads CASGLRSGTGMGDTQYF. Here the CDR3 DNA reads TGTGCCAGCGGACTGCGGAGCGGGACAGGGATGGGAGATACGCAGTATTTT.

The chain combines TRBV28 with TRBJ2-7, with TRBD2 matching over 7 bases. This CDR3 has 13 amino acids. Germline V gene sequence: CDR1 MDHEN, CDR2 SYDVKM. V trimming: 6 bases; J trimming: 0 bases; junction bases outside the gene matches: 2. The CDR3 reads CASRWTSSYEQYF. As DNA, the CDR3 is TGTGCCAGCAGATGGACTAGCTCCTACGAGCAGTACTTC.

The chain is built from TRBV5-1 and TRBJ2-1; 11 bases align to TRBD2. V lost 4 bases, J lost 2 bases, and 5 bases stayed unmatched. CDR1 SGHRS and CDR2 YFSETQ come from the germline V gene. The CDR3 covers 16 residues. The CDR3 region has the DNA TGCGCCAGCAGCCCACCGACTAGCGGGACCTACAATGAGCAGTTCTTC. It translates to CASSPPTSGTYNEQFF. Full variable domain (rest looked up from reference TRBV5-1 and TRBJ2-1): KAGVTQTPRYLIKTRGQQVTLSCSPISGHRSVSWYQQTPGQGLQFLFEYFSETQRNKGNFPGRFSGRQFSNSRSEMNVSTLELGDSALYLCASSPPTSGTYNEQFFGPGTRLTVL.

The chain joins TRBV28 to TRBJ2-1, with D possibly being TRBD2 (6 bases). V lost 3 bases, J lost 9 bases, and 21 bases lay in between. The CDR3 totals 16 residues. Germline CDR1 MDHEN, CDR2 SYDVKM. The CDR3 DNA reads as TGTGCCAGCAGTTTTTCTCTCAGGACTAATAACAGTGAGCAGTTCTTC. Its translation: CASSFSLRTNNSEQFF.

A note on this clonotype: Mismatch with germline at one junction end may stem from a read error. This chain joins TRBV20-1 and TRBJ2-7; D gene ambiguous. Germline V gene lookup returns CDR1 DFQATT and CDR2 SNEGSKA (reference sequence). The CDR3 consists of 13 residues. The CDR3 sequence is CNARDLRSYEQYF. As DNA, the CDR3 is TGCAATGCTAGAGACTTGCGGTCCTACGAGCAGTACTTC.

V is TRBV5-4 and J is TRBJ2-5; 9 bases line up with TRBD1. V dropped 4 bases and J dropped 5; count of bases not matched to a gene: 6. CDR3 length: 14 amino acids. Germline CDR1 SGHNT, CDR2 YYREEE (reference sequence). The chain's CDR3 is CASSPDRGSETQYF. In nucleotides, the CDR3 is TGTGCCAGCAGCCCGGACAGGGGATCGGAGACCCAGTACTTC.

Only a few counts were recorded for this clonotype. The chain is built from TRBV4-1 and TRBJ1-2, with no clear D. Germline lookup yields CDR1 MGHRA and CDR2 YSYEKL. There are 15 residues in the CDR3. V lost 4 bases and J lost 8, with 20 bases in between. The CDR3 loop reads CASSLRNAPDSGYTF. The CDR3 region has the DNA TGCGCCAGCAGCCTTCGGAATGCGCCAGATTCCGGCTACACCTTC.

This clonotype came up a few times. The chain joins TRBV7-9 to TRBJ2-3; TRBD2 is a possible D gene (5 bases). CDR1 is SEHNR and CDR2 is FQNEAQ in the germline V gene (reference sequence). This CDR3 is 12 amino acids long. Between the trimmed V and J ends, which lost 10 bases and 5 bases, there was a span of 13 bases. Here the CDR3 reads CAIPLGGDTQYF. DNA for the CDR3: TGTGCCATCCCCCTAGGAGGAGATACGCAGTATTTT.

This clonotype was seen a handful of times. This chain uses TRBV7-2 with TRBJ2-3; no firm D call. The CDR3 totals 15 residues. V lost 5 bases and J 0 bases, leaving 12 bases between the germline ends. The V gene's germline CDR1 is SGHTA and CDR2 FQGNSA. This CDR3 is CASSPPQASTDTQYF. In nucleotides, the CDR3 is TGTGCCAGCAGCCCCCCCCAGGCTAGCACAGATACGCAGTATTTT.

This clonotype was found a few times. This chain joins TRBV6-2 or TRBV6-3 and TRBJ1-2; 7 nucleotides line up with TRBD1. The V segment lost 4 bases and the J segment 4 bases; nucleotides outside the gene matches: 6. The germline CDR1 and CDR2 sequences are MNHEY and SVGEGT. This CDR3 has 14 residues. The CDR3: CASSLQGSGYGYTF. For the CDR3, the DNA is TGTGCCAGCAGTTTACAGGGGAGCGGCTATGGCTACACCTTC.